This T cell receptor (beta chain) was recorded in a study of identical twins. V lost 6 bases and J lost 5; bases outside the gene matches: 8. Germline values: CDR1 MNHEY, CDR2 SMNVEV (reference sequence). There are 14 residues in the CDR3. TCRdb reprocessed the 5' RACE reads with MiXCR, giving one entry per CDR3 protein. The sample carries under 300,000 distinct CDR3 sequences, roughly 8% recorded once. The sample also formed part of further work on yellow fever vaccine responses in identical twins.

This chain joins TRBV27 and TRBJ2-7; the match to TRBD2 covers 9 bases. The receptor was derived from a woman aged 18 to 35 in good health. The specimen sequenced was CD8+ T cells sorted from blood. The CDR3 protein is CASRISGSDHEQYF. Written as DNA, the CDR3 is TGTGCCAGCAGAATTAGCGGGAGCGACCACGAGCAGTACTTC.